Below, 28 T cell receptor beta chains from the same sample are listed, as sequenced in a study of blood T cell repertoires in COVID-19. Assay used: immunoSEQ multiplex PCR; TCRdb lists only in-frame clones, some missing. The sample lists about 210,000 clones; about 87% were seen once. Sequencing used PBMCs or T cells enriched from blood (not recorded which). The receptors shown here come from a woman aged 40 to 50 with acute COVID-19.

The CDR3 is CASSPTPGQGSSYEQYV. In DNA form, the CDR3 reads TGTGCCAGCAGCCCCACTCCGGGACAGGGGAGCTCCTACGAGCAGTACGTC. V and J are TRBV7-9 and TRBJ2-7; 10 bases are shared with TRBD1. The CDR3 has 17 amino acids. V lost 5 bases to trimming and J lost 0 bases; unmatched junction nucleotides: 10. Germline CDR1 is SEHNR and CDR2 is FQNEAQ (reference sequence).

The rearrangement uses TRBV4-3 and TRBJ1-2, with TRBD1 as a possible D gene (6 bases). Germline V CDR1 and CDR2: LGHNA, YSLEER. Trimming left V 3 bases short and J 8 bases short, with 19 bases between. The CDR3 runs to 15 residues. CDR3 nucleotides: TGCGCCAGCAGCCATTACCGGGACTACACAGGGGGCTACACCTTC. Protein: CASSHYRDYTGGYTF.

The CDR3, as DNA: TGTGCCAGCAGCTTTCGACAGGTATATGGCTACACCTTC. This translates into CASSFRQVYGYTF. The chain has TRBV7-2 and TRBJ1-2; TRBD1 is a possible D gene (6 bases). V dropped 3 bases and J dropped 5 bases, with 10 bases sitting between them. Per the germline V gene, CDR1 is SGHTA and CDR2 is FQGNSA. This CDR3 has 13 amino acids.

V gene TRBV3-1 (or the pseudogene TRBV3-2) combines with J gene TRBJ2-2; 9 bases agree with TRBD2. V was clipped by 5 bases and J by 6 bases; unmatched bases: 4. The germline V gene encodes CDR1 LGHDT and CDR2 YNNKEL (reference sequence). This CDR3 contains 14 residues. Here the CDR3 DNA reads TGTGCCAGCAGCTCCGGGACTAGCTCCGGGGAGCTGTTTTTT. Protein sequence: CASSSGTSSGELFF.

The chain uses TRBV6-6 and TRBJ2-1; D might be TRBD2 (7 bases). Germline V lookup: CDR1 MNHNY, CDR2 SVGAGI (reference sequence). The CDR3 spans 15 residues. Trimming shortened V by 4 bases and J by 7 bases, and 17 bases separated the two germline ends. This CDR3 is CASSWSRGGSNEQFF. As DNA, the CDR3 is TGTGCCAGCAGTTGGTCACGCGGGGGCTCAAATGAGCAGTTCTTC.

The J gene is TRBJ1-6, the V gene TRBV12-5, with a possible D match to TRBD1 (6 bases). The V gene's germline CDR1 is LGHNT and CDR2 FRNRAP. Trimming took off 6 bases at V and 0 bases at J, with 18 bases between the two ends. CDR3 length: 18 residues. CDR3 amino acids: CASGPKQGQSSYNSPLHF. CDR3 nucleotides: TGTGCTAGTGGCCCCAAACAGGGACAAAGCTCCTATAATTCACCCCTCCACTTT.

The V gene is TRBV19, the J gene TRBJ2-7; maybe TRBD2 (8 bases). The CDR3 sequence is 16 residues long. Trimming shortened V by 5 bases and J by 2 bases, and 19 bases separated the two germline ends. From germline, CDR1 is LNHDA and CDR2 SQIVND (reference sequence). The CDR3 spells CASSPREGAKAYEQYF. CDR3 DNA sequence: TGTGCCAGTAGTCCCCGGGAGGGGGCCAAGGCCTACGAGCAGTACTTC.

The V gene is TRBV10-3, the J gene TRBJ1-2; TRBD1 aligns across 10 bases. V lost 4 bases, J lost 4 bases, and 6 bases stayed unmatched. The CDR3 loop spans 15 amino acids. Germline V CDR1 and CDR2: ENHRY, SYGVKD. As DNA, the CDR3 is TGTGCCATCAGTGTTTCGGGACAGGGGTCCTATGGCTACACCTTC. This sequence encodes CAISVSGQGSYGYTF.

The chain uses TRBV11-3 and TRBJ2-1; D might be TRBD2 (5 bases). V lost 1 base, J lost 14 bases, and 18 bases lay in between. Per the germline V gene, CDR1 is SGHNT and CDR2 is YENEEA. This CDR3 comprises 14 residues. The CDR3: CASSLGGPGMREFF. CDR3 nucleotide sequence: TGTGCCAGCAGCTTAGGAGGTCCCGGAATGAGGGAGTTCTTC. The entire variable domain, with the rest obtained from reference TRBV11-3 and TRBJ2-1, is as follows: EAGVVQSPRYKIIEKKQPVAFWCNPISGHNTLYWYLQNLGQGPELLIRYENEEAVDDSQLPKDRFSAERLKGVDSTLKIQPAELGDSAVYLCASSLGGPGMREFFGPGTRLTVL.

The chain links TRBV11-3 to TRBJ2-7; 7 bases agree with TRBD1. Germline values: CDR1 SGHNT, CDR2 YENEEA. Trimming removed 8 bases from V and 4 bases from J; junction bases left unmatched: 11. The CDR3 totals 14 residues. The CDR3 sequence: CASAPDRVPYEQYF. CDR3 in DNA: TGTGCCAGCGCCCCTGACAGGGTTCCTTACGAGCAGTACTTC.

The chain recombines TRBV24-1 with TRBJ1-1; 8 nucleotides agree with TRBD1. Per the germline V gene, CDR1 is KGHDR and CDR2 is SFDVKD. The J segment lost 8 bases and the V segment lost 3 bases, leaving 1 base of the junction unmatched. The CDR3 contains 12 residues. CDR3 residues: CATSDPGGEAFF. CDR3 coding DNA: TGTGCCACCAGTGATCCAGGGGGCGAAGCTTTCTTT.

This clone was counted a few times. The rearrangement links TRBV10-1 to TRBJ2-2; 9 nucleotides align to TRBD2. Trimming took 6 bases from V and 0 from J; bases not matched to a gene: 2. Germline CDR1 is WNHNN and CDR2 is SYGVQD (reference sequence). CDR3 size: 15 residues. The DNA of the CDR3 is TGCGCCAGCAGGGGGACTAGCTCGAACACCGGGGAGCTGTTTTTT. Translating it yields CASRGTSSNTGELFF.

The CDR3: CASRTQGLGSYNEQFF. The CDR3 DNA is TGTGCCAGCAGAACCCAGGGTCTTGGCTCCTACAATGAGCAGTTCTTC. The J gene is TRBJ2-1, the V gene TRBV27; D may be TRBD1 (5 bases). Trimming removed 6 bases from V and 0 bases from J, with 15 bases in between. Germline CDR1 is MNHEY and CDR2 is SMNVEV (reference sequence). The CDR3 has 16 residues.

V and J are TRBV5-1 and TRBJ2-7; 7 bases line up with TRBD2. Germline V lookup: CDR1 SGHRS, CDR2 YFSETQ. V lost 5 bases to trimming and J lost 2 bases; unmatched junction nucleotides: 7. CDR3 size: 14 residues. CDR3 DNA sequence: TGCGCCAGCAGGGGGAGGGACTCCCCCTACGAGCAGTACTTC. It translates to CASRGRDSPYEQYF.

The CDR3 region has the DNA TGTGCCTGGAGTCCTTCGGGACAGGGGAATCAGTACTTC. The encoded protein is CAWSPSGQGNQYF. The chain combines TRBV30 with TRBJ2-7, with 10 bases that match TRBD1. This CDR3 has 13 amino acids. CDR1 and CDR2 from the germline V gene are GTSNPN and SVGIG (reference sequence). V was pared by 2 bases and J by 10 bases, with 8 bases of the junction left unmatched.

This clone was seen only once. This chain joins TRBV5-8 and TRBJ2-2; D gene uncertain. This CDR3 is 15 amino acids long. Trimming pared 0 bases from V and 2 bases from J, leaving 8 bases between. The germline V gene has CDR1 SGHTS and CDR2 YDEGEE. The CDR3 DNA reads as TGTGCCAGCAGCTTGGCGGTCCGAAACACCGGGGAGCTGTTTTTT. It yields the protein CASSLAVRNTGELFF.

V is TRBV7-2 and J is TRBJ2-7; TRBD2 matches at 15 bases. The germline gives CDR1 SGHTA, CDR2 FQGNSA. V trimming: 5 bases; J trimming: 0 bases; junction bases outside the gene matches: 11. The CDR3 is made up of 19 amino acids. The CDR3 bases are TGTGCCAGCAGCCCCGCCGGGGGACTAGCGGGAGGCAGCTCCTACGAGCAGTACGTC. This sequence encodes CASSPAGGLAGGSSYEQYV.

V is TRBV9 and J is TRBJ1-2; 7 bases match TRBD1. The CDR3 spans 15 residues. Germline V lookup: CDR1 SGDLS, CDR2 YYNGEE. V dropped 4 bases and J dropped 0; count of bases not matched to a gene: 6. DNA of the CDR3: TGTGCCAGCAGCAGTGGGGACAGTCCTAACTATGGCTACACCTTC. Its protein product is CASSSGDSPNYGYTF.

The chain recombines TRBV20-1 with TRBJ2-1; possibly TRBD1 for D (5 bases). This CDR3 region has 15 residues. The germline CDR1 and CDR2 sequences are DFQATT and SNEGSKA (reference sequence). V shed 6 bases and J shed 3 bases, with 18 bases lying between them. This chain's CDR3 is CSASPAGGHYNEQFF. CDR3 coding DNA: TGCAGTGCAAGTCCTGCTGGCGGACACTACAATGAGCAGTTCTTC.

The gene calls are TRBV3-1 (or the pseudogene TRBV3-2) and TRBJ1-1, with D possibly matching TRBD1 (6 bases). This CDR3 has 14 residues. The V gene lost 5 bases and the J gene lost 10 bases, with 20 bases spanning the gap. Germline CDR1 LGHDT, CDR2 YNNKEL (reference sequence). The CDR3 region has the DNA TGTGCCAGCAGCTTTCGGGACACCCAAAGGGGAGCTTTCTTT. It specifies CASSFRDTQRGAFF.

This chain links TRBV6-5 with TRBJ2-7; 10 bases are shared with TRBD2. With V trimmed by 6 bases and J by 6 bases, 11 bases remained unmatched. CDR3 length: 15 amino acids. Germline-derived CDR1 and CDR2 are MNHEY and SVGAGI. The CDR3, as DNA: TGTGCCAGCAGGAGGAGCGGGGGGGCCGGTATCGAGCAGTACTTC. This sequence encodes CASRRSGGAGIEQYF.

This clone was found a few times. This chain uses TRBV2 with TRBJ2-3; D is perhaps TRBD2 (6 bases). CDR1 and CDR2 from the germline V gene are SNHLY and FYNNEI. V dropped 5 bases and J dropped 5 bases, with 17 bases sitting between them. The CDR3 totals 15 residues. This chain's CDR3 is CASSPGRGIIDTQYF. CDR3 sequence (DNA): TGTGCCAGCAGTCCGGGGCGGGGTATAATAGATACGCAGTATTTT.

The rearrangement joins TRBV15 to TRBJ2-5, with a tentative D call TRBD1 (7 bases). Trimming removed 1 base from V and 5 bases from J, with 14 bases in between. Looked up from germline, CDR1 is LNHNV and CDR2 is YYDKDF (reference sequence). The CDR3 is made up of 15 amino acids. The CDR3 DNA reads as TGTGCCACCAGCAGAGGGAGGGGGCTACCGGAGACCCAGTACTTC. It encodes CATSRGRGLPETQYF.

The genes are TRBV30 and TRBJ1-6; D gene ambiguous. Trimming cost V 1 base and J 9 bases, with 19 bases left between them. The germline CDR1 and CDR2 sequences are GTSNPN and SVGIG (reference sequence). The CDR3 has 16 amino acids. CDR3 in DNA: TGTGCCTGGAGTGAACTAGTGGGGATTCTTAGTTCACCCCTCCACTTT. Protein: CAWSELVGILSSPLHF.

This chain uses TRBV24-1 with TRBJ2-3; TRBD1 aligns across 7 bases. V trimming: 4 bases; J trimming: 2 bases; junction bases outside the gene matches: 5. In germline, CDR1 is KGHDR, CDR2 SFDVKD. CDR3 length: 15 amino acids. CDR3 residues: CATSETDRFTDTQYF. CDR3 DNA: TGTGCCACCAGTGAAACGGACAGGTTCACAGATACGCAGTATTTT.

In this sample, this clone turned up once. The chain is built from TRBV27 and TRBJ1-1, with D unresolved. The germline V gene has CDR1 MNHEY and CDR2 SMNVEV (reference sequence). CDR3 size: 14 residues. V was clipped by 7 bases and J by 0 bases, with 12 bases between them. CDR3 amino acids: CASMRDLMNTEAFF. The CDR3 DNA reads TGTGCCAGCATGAGGGATTTAATGAACACTGAAGCTTTCTTT.

This CDR3 reads CASSLVADRADTQYF. The CDR3 DNA reads as TGCGCCAGCAGCTTGGTAGCGGATCGGGCAGATACGCAGTATTTT. The chain carries TRBV5-1 and TRBJ2-3; D is possibly TRBD2 (6 bases). Germline V gives CDR1 SGHRS, CDR2 YFSETQ. Trimming removed 0 bases from V and 4 bases from J, with 12 bases in between. The CDR3 loop spans 15 amino acids.

The chain employs TRBV7-2 and TRBJ1-3; weak D call: TRBD1 (6 bases). From germline, CDR1 is SGHTA and CDR2 FQGNSA. This CDR3 spans 17 amino acids. The germline V and J ends were trimmed by 3 bases and 0 bases, with 15 bases remaining between them. The chain's CDR3 is CASSLGAGFSSGNTIYF. CDR3 nucleotide sequence: TGTGCCAGCAGCTTGGGGGCAGGGTTTAGCTCTGGAAACACCATATATTTT.